A selection of T cell receptor beta chains follows, all from one sample in a study of CD8+ T cells in alopecia areata. Clones were read by immunoSEQ multiplex PCR, and TCRdb kept only the in-frame ones, dropping some. The table lists under 110,000 clones, around 60% of them singletons. The sequencing here drew on CD8+ T cells sorted from blood, taken between weeks 55 and 65, from a patient treated with tofacitinib. The receptors were sampled from a human donor with alopecia areata. CDR3s include the opening cysteine and the closing phenylalanine or tryptophan. The order of the fields is V gene, CDR3 protein.

>TRBV4-1
CASSHVTTNQPQHF
>TRBV30
CAWSVGEQFF
>TRBV29-1
CSVGSYYEQYF
>TRBV7-9
CASEGGIDEQFF
>TRBV27
CASRGQAANYGYTF
>TRBV11-2
CASSTPGSGGRYEQYF
>TRBV5-6
CASSLLHEQFF
>TRBV13
CASSGALAGSRGEQFF
>TRBV27
CASSTPGLYGEQYF
>TRBV7-9
CASSATYEQYF
>TRBV7-9
CASSLARGRETQYF
>TRBV13
CASSFPRQKYEQYF
>TRBV15
CATSEGGTGNTIYF
>TRBV9
CASSGDYTGELFF
>TRBV6-6
CASSAGEAGELFF
>TRBV7-8
CASSLSFTDTQYF
>TRBV6-5
CASSYSTTFSNEQFF
>TRBV2
CASGEREASYEQYF
>TRBV30
CAWSVTRAEEAFF
>TRBV27
CASSPGMSNQPQHF
>TRBV14
CASSQHPLEQFF
>TRBV13
CASSPHDYGYTF
>TRBV4-1
CASSRASGPTDTQYF
>TRBV2
CASSEEGQYNSPLHF
>TRBV13
CASNTGRNYGYTF
>TRBV13
CASSLQGRSEQYF
>TRBV2
CASSGLGLVEGYTF
>TRBV14
CASSQFPGTDYTGELFF
>TRBV23-1
CASSQSGRGNTIYF
>TRBV5-1
CASSLGAGSYEQYF
>TRBV30
CAWSRGLGDTQYF
>TRBV5-1
CASSLARVISGANVLTF
>TRBV13
CASSPTGTDNTGELFF
>TRBV5-5
CASSWRPEYEQYF
>TRBV7-9
CASSTAAGAKPYEQYF
>TRBV7-8
CASRYDLFMDSFSYNEQFF
>TRBV9
CASSVVWGYNEQFF
>TRBV29-1
CSVVLAGQGANEQFF
>TRBV2
CASSDTRAEAFF
>TRBV27
CASSFLGIDEQYF
>TRBV2
CASSDGAGTYEQYF
>TRBV12-5
CASGLTDTTDTQYF
>TRBV30
CAWSEGGAYYGYTF
>TRBV18
CASSPPRGANVLTF
>TRBV29-1
CSVAQTSGLGDTQYF
>TRBV27
CASSQTDGASEQYF
>TRBV7-6
CASSVGPGQGNLNTEAFF